The next 27 T cell receptor beta chains were all read from a single sample in a study of vaccination effects on CD4 cells after COVID-19. Their target antigens are unknown. ViraFEST assay sequencing came after antigen-specific CD4+ T cells were expanded with viral peptide pools. Once cultured for more than nine days, the cells underwent separation to obtain CD4+ T cells. Each participant was administered two doses of either the BNT162b2 or the mRNA-1273 vaccine. Libraries were prepared by immunoSEQ multiplex PCR; TCRdb keeps only in-frame clonotypes and omits some of them. The sample consists of 84,000 or so clones, roughly 80% of them appearing once. The sequencing used CD4+ T cells from PBMCs cultured with HCoV-OC43 spike peptides, collected after COVID-19 vaccination. Stated subset: HCoV-OC43 spike overlapping peptide pool stimulation. The receptors shown here come from a human donor who received a COVID-19 vaccine.

This rearrangement joins TRBV6-5 to TRBJ1-5, with TRBD1 as a possible D gene (6 bases). From germline, CDR1 is MNHEY and CDR2 SVGAGI. There are 13 residues in the CDR3. V lost 7 bases to trimming and J lost 4 bases, with 11 bases between them. CDR3 protein: CASTSDRNQPQHF. DNA of the CDR3: TGTGCCAGCACCTCGGACAGAAATCAGCCCCAGCATTTT.

The V gene is TRBV6-6, the J gene TRBJ2-1; tentatively, D is TRBD2 (6 bases). Per the germline V gene, CDR1 is MNHNY and CDR2 is SVGAGI (reference sequence). V gave up 5 bases and J gave up 0 bases, with 17 bases separating them. The CDR3 has 17 amino acids. The CDR3 sequence: CASSLDFGGSSYNEQFF. Written as DNA, the CDR3 is TGTGCCAGCAGTCTCGACTTCGGGGGTAGCTCCTACAATGAGCAGTTCTTC.

The chain carries TRBV7-8 and TRBJ2-1; TRBD1 matches 10 bases. CDR1 is SGHVS and CDR2 is FQNEAQ in the germline V gene. This CDR3 has 16 residues. The J segment lost 0 bases and the V segment lost 2 bases, leaving 1 base of the junction unmatched. The CDR3 region has the DNA TGTGCCAGCAGCTTACGACAGGGGGCCTCCTACAATGAGCAGTTCTTC. Amino acid sequence: CASSLRQGASYNEQFF.

The chain combines TRBV18 with TRBJ2-1, with a possible D match to TRBD1 (6 bases). The V and J ends lost 2 bases and 4 bases respectively, with 12 bases between them. This CDR3 contains 15 residues. Germline CDR1 reads KGHSH; CDR2 reads LQKENI. The CDR3 region has the DNA TGTGCCAGCTCACCAATGACAGGCCAGTACAATGAGCAGTTCTTC. It yields the protein CASSPMTGQYNEQFF.

In this sample, this clone turned up once. V gene TRBV6-5 combines with J gene TRBJ1-2; a weak D match, TRBD1 (6 bases). This CDR3 contains 14 residues. Germline V gives CDR1 MNHEY, CDR2 SVGAGI. With 6 bases removed from V and 4 bases from J, the gap between germline ends came to 15 bases. For the CDR3, the DNA is TGTGCCAGCAGCTCTCAGGGGCTTCCCTATGGCTACACCTTC. Residues: CASSSQGLPYGYTF.

The CDR3 region is CASSLYPGTATDTQYF. CDR3 in DNA: TGCGCCAGCAGCTTATATCCCGGGACAGCCACAGATACGCAGTATTTT. V usage is TRBV5-1 and J usage is TRBJ2-3; 7 bases match TRBD1. This CDR3 has 16 amino acids. Unmatched junction bases numbered 8, after V lost 2 bases and J lost 2 bases. Germline V gives CDR1 SGHRS, CDR2 YFSETQ.

The J gene is TRBJ1-6, the V gene TRBV6-6; TRBD1 matches at 7 bases. CDR3 length equals 14 residues. J gave up 5 bases and V 6 bases, and 4 bases lay outside the gene matches. The germline gives CDR1 MNHNY, CDR2 SVGAGI (reference sequence). The CDR3 bases are TGTGCCAGCAGCCGTCAGGGGGATAATTCACCCCTCCACTTT. Translated: CASSRQGDNSPLHF.

The chain recombines TRBV18 with TRBJ1-4; D is uncertain. Per the germline V gene, CDR1 is KGHSH and CDR2 is LQKENI. V shed 8 bases and J shed 3 bases, with 10 bases lying between them. This CDR3 has 13 amino acids. This CDR3 reads CASRGDPNEKLFF. CDR3 sequence (DNA): TGTGCCAGCCGGGGTGATCCTAATGAAAAACTGTTTTTT.

The chain uses TRBV6-5 and TRBJ1-2; perhaps TRBD1 as D (6 bases). This CDR3 spans 12 amino acids. Per germline, CDR1 MNHEY and CDR2 SVGAGI. The V end lost 8 bases, the J end lost 3 bases, and 10 bases lay between the germline ends. The CDR3 loop is CASRGADYGYTF. The DNA of the CDR3 is TGTGCCAGCCGGGGGGCTGACTATGGCTACACCTTC.

The CDR3 bases are TGTGCCAGCAGCGCTCGGGGGGGACAGCAAGAGACCCAGTACTTC. Its protein product is CASSARGGQQETQYF. V gene TRBV9 combines with J gene TRBJ2-5, with D possibly being TRBD2 (8 bases). The V end was cut by 3 bases, the J end by 2 bases, with 14 bases between. The CDR3 length is 15 residues. Per the germline V gene, CDR1 is SGDLS and CDR2 is YYNGEE.

The rearrangement uses TRBV6-2 or TRBV6-3 and TRBJ2-7, with 10 bases that match TRBD1. The CDR3 loop spans 14 amino acids. The ends lost 4 bases at V and 6 bases at J; junction bases unmatched: 6. Germline values: CDR1 MNHEY, CDR2 SVGEGT. The CDR3 protein is CASSSGTGEGEQYV. The DNA of the CDR3 is TGTGCCAGCAGTTCCGGGACAGGGGAGGGCGAGCAGTACGTC.

The chain joins TRBV6-4 to TRBJ2-7, with a tentative D call TRBD1 (5 bases). Germline V gives CDR1 MRHNA, CDR2 SNTAGT. This CDR3 comprises 14 residues. The V end was cut by 3 bases, the J end by 1 base, with 10 bases between. Written as DNA, the CDR3 is TGTGCCAGCAGTGAAGGGGATAGATCCTACGAGCAGTACGTC. Translated, it gives CASSEGDRSYEQYV.

V gene TRBV7-9 combines with J gene TRBJ1-3; 10 bases agree with TRBD1. The V segment lost 11 bases and the J segment 3 bases; nucleotides outside the gene matches: 7. There are 14 residues in the CDR3. Looked up from germline, CDR1 is SEHNR and CDR2 is FQNEAQ (reference sequence). CDR3 sequence: CALEDRGIGNTIYF. CDR3 DNA: TGTGCCCTGGAGGACAGGGGGATTGGAAACACCATATATTTT.

The CDR3 spells CASSPLGFGEQYV. The CDR3 DNA reads TGTGCCAGCTCACCACTTGGATTTGGGGAGCAGTACGTC. The rearrangement joins TRBV18 to TRBJ2-7, with D hard to call. Deletions cut 1 base from V and 7 bases from J, with 11 bases between. The CDR3 consists of 13 residues. Germline CDR1 KGHSH, CDR2 LQKENI.

The chain recombines TRBV5-1 with TRBJ2-2; TRBD1 aligns across 8 bases. Looked up from germline, CDR1 is SGHRS and CDR2 is YFSETQ. The length of the CDR3 is 15 residues. The V gene end was trimmed by 5 bases and the J gene end by 0 bases; junction bases not matched to a gene: 3. In DNA, the CDR3 is TGCGCCAGCAGGGACAGGGCGACGAACACCGGGGAGCTGTTTTTT. This gives the protein CASRDRATNTGELFF.

The V gene is TRBV3-1 (or the pseudogene TRBV3-2), the J gene TRBJ2-5, with TRBD2 identical over 7 bases. Per germline, CDR1 LGHDT and CDR2 YNNKEL (reference sequence). The CDR3 covers 14 residues. The junction had 3 bases not matched to a gene; V was cut back by 1 base and J by 4 bases. The CDR3 coding sequence is TGTGCCAGCAGCCAAGCAGGGAGGGGAGAGACCCAGTACTTC. This translates into CASSQAGRGETQYF.

The chain carries TRBV7-2 and TRBJ1-2; D is uncertain. Trimming stripped 5 bases from V and 3 bases from J, with 10 bases between. Germline values: CDR1 SGHTA, CDR2 FQGNSA. This CDR3 comprises 13 residues. The CDR3 reads CASSPGIDYGYTF. The CDR3 nucleotides read TGTGCCAGCAGCCCCGGGATCGACTATGGCTACACCTTC.

The chain uses TRBV29-1 and TRBJ1-1; D uncertain. The V end was cut by 4 bases, the J end by 0 bases, with 6 bases between. The CDR3 spans 12 residues. CDR1 is SQVTM and CDR2 is ANQGSEA in the germline V gene. CDR3 sequence: CSVGRMNTEAFF. CDR3 bases: TGCAGCGTTGGCCGGATGAACACTGAAGCTTTCTTT. The full variable domain, in which reference TRBV29-1 and TRBJ1-1 provide the parts outside the CDR3, is SAVISQKPSRDICQRGTSLTIQCQVDSQVTMMFWYRQQPGQSLTLIATANQGSEATYESGFVIDKFPISRPNLTFSTLTVSNMSPEDSSIYLCSVGRMNTEAFFGQGTRLTVV.

The genes are TRBV6-5 and TRBJ1-2; D remains ambiguous. The germline V and J ends were trimmed by 5 bases and 5 bases, with 18 bases remaining between them. Germline CDR1 is MNHEY and CDR2 is SVGAGI. CDR3 size: 15 residues. The CDR3 DNA follows: TGTGCCAGCAGTCCCACCGGGAAGCTGGGGTATGGCTACACCTTC. It encodes CASSPTGKLGYGYTF.

A few counts support this clone. The chain carries TRBV5-1 and TRBJ2-1, with D possibly being TRBD1 or TRBD2 (5 bases each). The V gene's germline CDR1 is SGHRS and CDR2 YFSETQ. The V end lost 4 bases, the J end lost 8 bases, and 16 bases lay between the germline ends. The CDR3 consists of 14 residues. In DNA form, the CDR3 reads TGCGCCAGCAGCCCGGGACGGCTTCTGTATGAGCAGTTCTTC. Protein product: CASSPGRLLYEQFF.

The V gene is TRBV7-3, the J gene TRBJ2-1, with 7 bases fitting TRBD2. The CDR3 extends over 16 amino acids. Per germline, CDR1 SGHTA and CDR2 FQGTGA. Losses at the gene ends were 4 bases for V and 3 bases for J; bases not matched to a gene: 9. DNA for the CDR3: TGTGCCAGCAGCTCAATGAGCGGGACCCTCTACAATGAGCAGTTCTTC. It specifies CASSSMSGTLYNEQFF.

CDR3 DNA sequence: TGCGCCAGCAGCTTCGGGACAGGGGGCTTCGGGGAGCTGTTTTTT. This sequence encodes CASSFGTGGFGELFF. This rearrangement joins TRBV5-1 to TRBJ2-2, with 12 bases aligning to TRBD1. CDR3 size: 15 residues. J was trimmed by 7 bases and V by 2 bases; bases with no gene match: 3. CDR1 and CDR2 (germline): SGHRS, YFSETQ.

The chain recombines TRBV6-5 with TRBJ1-2; D remains unclear. The CDR3 length is 13 residues. Trimming cost V 2 bases and J 4 bases, with 8 bases left between them. Germline V gene data show CDR1 as MNHEY and CDR2 as SVGAGI. CDR3: CASSYRALYGYTF. The CDR3, as DNA: TGTGCCAGCAGTTACAGGGCCCTCTATGGCTACACCTTC.

This chain joins TRBV19 and TRBJ1-5; maybe TRBD1 (6 bases). CDR1 LNHDA and CDR2 SQIVND come from the germline V gene (reference sequence). The CDR3 is 16 residues long. Trimming pared 1 base from V and 3 bases from J, leaving 13 bases between. The DNA for the CDR3 is TGTGCCAGTAGTATAGCACAGGGTAGAATCAATCAGCCCCAGCATTTT. Translated: CASSIAQGRINQPQHF. Combining the CDR3 with reference TRBV19 and TRBJ1-5 gives the whole variable domain DGGITQSPKYLFRKEGQNVTLSCEQNLNHDAMYWYRQDPGQGLRLIYYSQIVNDFQKGDIAEGYSVSREKKESFPLTVTSAQKNPTAFYLCASSIAQGRINQPQHFGDGTRLSIL.

The V and J genes are TRBV2 and TRBJ1-4; the D gene is possibly TRBD1 (5 bases). With 3 bases removed from V and 7 bases from J, the gap between germline ends came to 15 bases. The CDR3 extends over 15 amino acids. Germline-derived CDR1 and CDR2 are SNHLY and FYNNEI. As DNA, the CDR3 is TGTGCCAGCAGTGAGCAGGTGAGACAGCCTGAAAAACTGTTTTTT. Its translation is CASSEQVRQPEKLFF.

The V gene is TRBV11-2, the J gene TRBJ2-3; D may be TRBD1 or TRBD2 (5 bases each). The CDR3 sequence is 11 residues long. Germline V gives CDR1 SGHAT, CDR2 FQNNGV. Trimming stripped 2 bases from V and 9 bases from J, with 6 bases between. The CDR3 nucleotides read TGTGCCAGCAGCTTATGGGGGACGCAGTATTTT. It specifies CASSLWGTQYF.

This chain links TRBV2 with TRBJ1-5, with D uncertain. The CDR3 covers 16 residues. Trimming removed 4 bases at V and 2 bases at J, with 15 bases between. Germline V CDR1 and CDR2: SNHLY, FYNNEI. In DNA, the CDR3 is TGTGCCAGCAGTGCCGCACCCGAATTGGGCAATCAGCCCCAGCATTTT. The encoded protein is CASSAAPELGNQPQHF.